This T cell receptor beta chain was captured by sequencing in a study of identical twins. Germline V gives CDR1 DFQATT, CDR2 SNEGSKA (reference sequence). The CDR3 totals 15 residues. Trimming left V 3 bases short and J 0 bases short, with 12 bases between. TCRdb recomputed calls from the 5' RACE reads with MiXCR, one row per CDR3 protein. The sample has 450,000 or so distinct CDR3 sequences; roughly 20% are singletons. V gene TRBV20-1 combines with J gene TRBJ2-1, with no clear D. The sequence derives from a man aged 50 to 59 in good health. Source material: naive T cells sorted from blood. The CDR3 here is CSASIGYRSYNEQFF. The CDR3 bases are TGCAGTGCTAGCATCGGGTACCGCTCCTACAATGAGCAGTTCTTC.